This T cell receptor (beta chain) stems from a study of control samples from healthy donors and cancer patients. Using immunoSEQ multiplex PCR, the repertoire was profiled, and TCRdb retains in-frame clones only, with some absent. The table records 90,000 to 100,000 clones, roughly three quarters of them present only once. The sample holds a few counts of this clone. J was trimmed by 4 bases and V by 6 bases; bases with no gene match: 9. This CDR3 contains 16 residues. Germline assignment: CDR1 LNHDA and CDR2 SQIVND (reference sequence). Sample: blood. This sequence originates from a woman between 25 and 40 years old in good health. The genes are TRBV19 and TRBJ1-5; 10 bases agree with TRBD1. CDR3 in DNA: TGTGCCAGTAGCCCACGGAGGGGACAGGGGAATCAGCCCCAGCATTTT. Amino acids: CASSPRRGQGNQPQHF.